This record covers a single T cell receptor beta chain. These data are taken from a study of blood T cell repertoires in COVID-19. About the research overall: Both acute and convalescent COVID-19 samples were obtained from the United States, Italy and Spain. In each case, the material was cDNA or gDNA derived from T cells, B-cell-depleted T cells, or PBMCs.

Authors' data handling: Counts of nucleated cells, estimated from reference gene primer amplification, were obtained. TCRdb's table, derived via immunoSEQ multiplex PCR, lists solely in-frame clones and lacks some. V, J and clone size were drawn from that table, and D and trimming were deduced from the DNA. The sample lists some 240,000 clones, approximately 85% occurring once. Seattle patients were enrolled during active infection and followed longitudinally. The germline CDR1 and CDR2 sequences are LGHDT and YNNKEL (reference sequence). The CDR3 is 15 amino acids. J gave up 4 bases and V 5 bases, and 6 bases lay outside the gene matches.

The chain is built from TRBV3-1 (or the pseudogene TRBV3-2) and TRBJ2-7; TRBD2 aligns across 12 bases. This TCR derives from a woman in her sixties or seventies with COVID-19, enrolled during active disease. The sequenced sample consisted of peripheral blood. The CDR3 nucleotides are TGTGCCAGCAGCAAACGACTAGCGGGAGAATACGAGCAGTACTTC. It codes for CASSKRLAGEYEQYF.